Listed below are T cell receptor beta chains from one sample, sequenced in a study of blood T cell repertoires in COVID-19. Libraries were prepared by immunoSEQ multiplex PCR; TCRdb keeps only in-frame clonotypes and omits some of them. The table has about 330,000 clones, more than 75% seen once; the top ten hold under 5.5%. Material for sequencing was PBMCs or T cells enriched from blood (not recorded which). The receptors derive from a young woman who had recovered from COVID-19. Both conserved end residues are part of each CDR3. A D gene is named only where the DNA matches it firmly. Rows give clone size only sometimes, using once, few, many, or a class for an expanded clone.

J: TRBJ1-5; D: TRBD1; V: TRBV7-8; size: -; DNA: TGTGCCAGCAGCATAAATCTCGGTAACAGGGGCGGTCAGCCCCAGCATTTT; CDR3: CASSINLGNRGGQPQHF
J: TRBJ1-5; D: -; V: TRBV28; size: once; DNA: TGTGCCAGCAGTTTCATAGTAAGCGCCTACAATCAGCCCCAGCATTTT; CDR3: CASSFIVSAYNQPQHF
J: TRBJ1-1; D: -; V: TRBV19; size: once; DNA: TGTGCCAGTACACATGGCGGAAACACTGAAGCTTTCTTT; CDR3: CASTHGGNTEAFF
J: TRBJ2-7; D: -; V: TRBV4-1; size: -; DNA: TGCGCCAGCAGCTTTAACCGGGACTCTCAATACGAGCAGTACTTC; CDR3: CASSFNRDSQYEQYF
J: TRBJ1-6; D: -; V: TRBV5-4; size: -; DNA: TGTGCCAGCAGCTTTTTTTCAGCGAATTCACCCCTCCACTTT; CDR3: CASSFFSANSPLHF
J: TRBJ2-2; D: -; V: TRBV10-3; size: -; DNA: TGTGCCATCCCAGGGAATGGCACCGGGGAGCTGTTTTTT; CDR3: CAIPGNGTGELFF
J: TRBJ2-7; D: TRBD1; V: TRBV7-8; size: -; DNA: TGTGCCAGCAGCTCTACCGGGACAGGGCCCTACGAGCAGTACTTC; CDR3: CASSSTGTGPYEQYF
J: TRBJ2-5; D: TRBD1; V: TRBV11-1; size: -; DNA: TGTGCCAGCAGCTCGACAGGGTACCAAGAGACCCAGTACTTC; CDR3: CASSSTGYQETQYF
J: TRBJ2-5; D: TRBD2; V: TRBV5-6; size: -; DNA: TGTGCCAGTAACCTAGCGGGGGTAGAGACCCAGTACTTC; CDR3: CASNLAGVETQYF
J: TRBJ2-1; D: -; V: TRBV5-1; size: -; DNA: TGCGCCAGCAGCCCTGACTCGAGCTCCTACAATGAGCAGTTCTTC; CDR3: CASSPDSSSYNEQFF
J: TRBJ1-2; D: -; V: TRBV7-9; size: -; DNA: TGTGCCAGCAGGGGTAACAGGGATCTGGGTGGCTACACCTTC; CDR3: CASRGNRDLGGYTF
J: TRBJ2-5; D: -; V: TRBV11-2; size: -; DNA: TGTGCCAGCAGCTTAGATCCGATAGGGAGAGAGACCCAGTACTTC; CDR3: CASSLDPIGRETQYF
J: TRBJ2-5; D: TRBD1; V: TRBV27; size: -; DNA: TGTGCCAGCAGCGCGGACAGGGCCTCGGGGACCCAGTACTTC; CDR3: CASSADRASGTQYF
J: TRBJ2-5; D: -; V: TRBV7-2; size: -; DNA: TGTGCCAGCAGCCTAAGGAGGGGGCAAGAGCCCCAGTACTTC; CDR3: CASSLRRGQEPQYF
J: TRBJ1-3; D: -; V: TRBV6-1; size: -; DNA: TGTGCCAGCAGTGAAATGGGGCTTGTAGGGGGAAACACCATATATTTT; CDR3: CASSEMGLVGGNTIYF
J: TRBJ2-2; D: TRBD1; V: TRBV7-9; size: -; DNA: TGTGCCAGCAGCTCGGACAGGGGGCTCTTTATCGGGGAGCTGTTTTTT; CDR3: CASSSDRGLFIGELFF
J: TRBJ1-1; D: -; V: TRBV7-9; size: -; DNA: TGTGCCAGCAGCTTGGTAGGGGGTGGGACTGAAGCTTTCTTT; CDR3: CASSLVGGGTEAFF
J: TRBJ1-2; D: TRBD1; V: TRBV11-2; size: -; DNA: TGTGCCAGCAGCACTGTTTGGGGACAGGGAAACTATGGCTACACCTTC; CDR3: CASSTVWGQGNYGYTF
J: TRBJ1-1; D: TRBD1; V: TRBV7-2; size: -; DNA: TGTGCCAGCATGCCACAGGGGGTTGTGACTGAAGCTTTCTTT; CDR3: CASMPQGVVTEAFF
J: TRBJ2-5; D: TRBD2; V: TRBV5-4; size: -; DNA: TGTGCCAGCAGCCCCGGGGGTAGCGGGGGGGCCAGGGAGACCCAGTACTTC; CDR3: CASSPGGSGGARETQYF
J: TRBJ2-5; D: TRBD1; V: TRBV5-4; size: -; DNA: TGTGCCAGCATACCGGGACAGGGGGCCGAGACCCAGTACTTC; CDR3: CASIPGQGAETQYF
J: TRBJ1-6; D: -; V: TRBV2; size: -; DNA: TGTGCCAGCAGGAAACCACGGGATAATTCACCCCTCCACTTT; CDR3: CASRKPRDNSPLHF
J: TRBJ2-3; D: -; V: TRBV3-1/TRBV3-2; size: -; DNA: TGTGCCAGCAGCCTGGAACCGGGAAACACAGATACGCAGTATTTT; CDR3: CASSLEPGNTDTQYF
J: TRBJ1-5; D: -; V: TRBV2; size: -; DNA: TGTGCCAGCAGTGAGGGAGGGATTCCCAATCAGCCCCAGCATTTT; CDR3: CASSEGGIPNQPQHF
J: TRBJ1-2; D: -; V: TRBV7-9; size: few; DNA: TGTGCCAGCAGCTTGATGGCAGACACCTATGGCTACACCTTC; CDR3: CASSLMADTYGYTF
J: TRBJ1-1; D: -; V: TRBV2; size: -; DNA: TGTGCCAGCAGCCCACAGGGTTCCCATCCTTTGGACACTGAAGCTTTCTTT; CDR3: CASSPQGSHPLDTEAFF
J: TRBJ1-4; D: -; V: TRBV19; size: -; DNA: TGTGCCAGTATGGAGGAGTATAATGAAAAACTGTTTTTT; CDR3: CASMEEYNEKLFF
J: TRBJ2-1; D: TRBD2; V: TRBV28; size: -; DNA: TGTGCCAGCAAGCCGAGCGGGGGGGCCCCAAATGAGCAGTTCTTC; CDR3: CASKPSGGAPNEQFF
J: TRBJ2-5; D: -; V: TRBV1; size: -; DNA: TGCACCAGCAGTCCGAGCAGGGGGAACCAAGAGACCCAGTACTTC; CDR3: CTSSPSRGNQETQYF
J: TRBJ1-5; D: -; V: TRBV6-1; size: -; DNA: TGTGCCAGCAGTGTAGACGCAGACAGTTATAGCAATCAGCCCCAGCATTTT; CDR3: CASSVDADSYSNQPQHF
J: TRBJ1-2; D: -; V: TRBV10-3; size: -; DNA: TGTGCCGCTCACAGGGACGGATCTAACTATGGCTACACCTTC; CDR3: CAAHRDGSNYGYTF
J: TRBJ1-5; D: -; V: TRBV4-2; size: -; DNA: TGTGCCAGCAGCCAAGATCCCAGGCAGCCCCAGCATTTT; CDR3: CASSQDPRQPQHF
J: TRBJ2-3; D: -; V: TRBV6-2/TRBV6-3; size: -; DNA: TGTGCCAGCAGTCTCCTTAGCGGAAGCACAGATACGCAGTATTTT; CDR3: CASSLLSGSTDTQYF
J: TRBJ2-5; D: TRBD1; V: TRBV6-1; size: -; DNA: TGTGCCAGCAGTGAAGTAAGGACAGGGGGCGAAGAGACCCAGTACTTC; CDR3: CASSEVRTGGEETQYF
J: TRBJ1-2; D: -; V: TRBV7-2; size: -; DNA: TGTGCCAGCAGCTTAGATCCCCAGGGCAGGGGACGGGGCTACACCTTC; CDR3: CASSLDPQGRGRGYTF
J: TRBJ1-2; D: -; V: TRBV6-5; size: -; DNA: TGTGCCAGCAGTTACCACGCTCGGTCCCCCTATGGCTACACCTTC; CDR3: CASSYHARSPYGYTF
J: TRBJ2-5; D: TRBD2; V: TRBV7-4; size: once; DNA: TGTGCCAGCAGCTTAGATCCAGCGGGGGGCCCCACGTGGTGTACCCAGTACTTC; CDR3: CASSLDPAGGPTWCTQYF
J: TRBJ1-6; D: -; V: TRBV7-9; size: -; DNA: TGTGCCAGCAGCTCGAAGACAGATAGCTCCTATAATTCACCCCTCCACTTT; CDR3: CASSSKTDSSYNSPLHF
J: TRBJ1-4; D: -; V: TRBV5-1; size: -; DNA: TGCGCCAGCAGCTTGGGGGTGAGACAGATTGACGAAAAACTGTTTTTT; CDR3: CASSLGVRQIDEKLFF
J: TRBJ1-1; D: -; V: TRBV29-1; size: -; DNA: TGCAGCGTCCTAAGAAACAGGGAAGCTTTCTTT; CDR3: CSVLRNREAFF
J: TRBJ1-2; D: TRBD1; V: TRBV6-1; size: -; DNA: TGTGCCAGCAGTGAAATGACAGGGGTAAATGGCTACACCTTC; CDR3: CASSEMTGVNGYTF
J: TRBJ1-1; D: TRBD1; V: TRBV2; size: -; DNA: TGTGCCAGCAGTCCGGGACAGGGGATACAAGCTTTCTTT; CDR3: CASSPGQGIQAFF
J: TRBJ1-2; D: TRBD1; V: TRBV29-1; size: -; DNA: TGCAGCGGTGGACAGGGTCCCTCTGCTAACTATGGCTACACCTTC; CDR3: CSGGQGPSANYGYTF
J: TRBJ1-1; D: -; V: TRBV5-5; size: -; DNA: TGTGCCAGCAGCCCCAGAGGGCCTGAAGAAGCTTTCTTT; CDR3: CASSPRGPEEAFF
J: TRBJ1-2; D: TRBD1; V: TRBV4-1; size: -; DNA: TGCGCCAGCAGCCAAGAAAGTAGGGGGCGGTCTTACTATGGCTACACCTTC; CDR3: CASSQESRGRSYYGYTF
J: TRBJ1-1; D: TRBD1; V: TRBV29-1; size: -; DNA: TGCAGCGTTGTTGTGACAGGGATTGAAGCTTTCTTT; CDR3: CSVVVTGIEAFF
J: TRBJ2-1; D: TRBD1; V: TRBV4-1; size: -; DNA: TGCGCCAGCAGCCAACCCCGGGACAGGAATAACAATGAGCAGTTCTTC; CDR3: CASSQPRDRNNNEQFF
J: TRBJ1-1; D: TRBD1; V: TRBV7-2; size: -; DNA: TGTGCCAGCACTCCAGGGGGAAACCCTGAAGCTTTCTTT; CDR3: CASTPGGNPEAFF
J: TRBJ2-2; D: -; V: TRBV10-3; size: -; DNA: TGTGCCATCAGCCGGGTAGGGGGCACCGGGGAGCTGTTTTTT; CDR3: CAISRVGGTGELFF
J: TRBJ1-1; D: -; V: TRBV12-5; size: once; DNA: TGTGCTAGTGTTATGGCAATGAACACTGAAGCTTTCTTT; CDR3: CASVMAMNTEAFF
J: TRBJ1-2; D: TRBD1; V: TRBV6-2/TRBV6-3; size: -; DNA: TGTGCCAGCAGTTACTCGGGACAGACTTACCGCCGGGAATGGGGCTACACCTTC; CDR3: CASSYSGQTYRREWGYTF
J: TRBJ1-2; D: -; V: TRBV18; size: -; DNA: TGTGCCAGCTCACCAGAACAGGTGCCCCTTAACTATGGCTACACCTTC; CDR3: CASSPEQVPLNYGYTF
J: TRBJ1-3; D: -; V: TRBV4-3; size: -; DNA: TGCGCCAGCAGCCAAGATTGGGAGAGCTCTGGAAACACCATATATTTT; CDR3: CASSQDWESSGNTIYF
J: TRBJ2-3; D: TRBD1; V: TRBV27; size: few; DNA: TGTGCCAGCAGTTTCCCGGGACAGGGCACAGATACGCAGTATTTT; CDR3: CASSFPGQGTDTQYF
J: TRBJ1-1; D: -; V: TRBV18; size: once; DNA: TGTGCCAGCTCACCAGGGGCGTCGAGCACTGAAGCTTTCTTT; CDR3: CASSPGASSTEAFF